One and the same sample provided the 8 T cell receptor beta chains below, sequenced in a study of identifying expanded T cells in peripheral blood. Clones were read by immunoSEQ multiplex PCR, and TCRdb kept only the in-frame ones, dropping some. This sample has some 100,000 clones; 80% to 90% occur once, and the top ten carry 5.5%. The sequencing sample was made of blood. These receptors all stem from a person between 18 and 75 years old in good health.

The chain joins TRBV7-2 to TRBJ2-1; D might be TRBD1 or TRBD2, each matching 6 bases. V lost 5 bases, J lost 10 bases, and 12 bases lay in between. Germline V lookup: CDR1 SGHTA, CDR2 FQGNSA. The CDR3 length is 12 residues. CDR3 amino acids: CASSEQGGEQFF. The DNA for the CDR3 is TGTGCCAGCAGCGAACAGGGAGGAGAGCAGTTCTTC.

The V gene is TRBV2, the J gene TRBJ2-7; TRBD2 aligns across 9 bases. V gave up 7 bases and J gave up 7 bases; unmatched junction bases: 17. Germline CDR1 is SNHLY and CDR2 is FYNNEI. The CDR3 is made up of 16 amino acids. The CDR3 bases are TGTGCCAGCAACCCAACCCTGGCGGGGGGGCGTCAGGAGCAGTACTTC. It is translated as CASNPTLAGGRQEQYF.

This chain links TRBV5-6 with TRBJ1-2; a weak D match, TRBD1 (5 bases). Deletions cut 4 bases from V and 4 bases from J, with 17 bases between. This CDR3 has 15 amino acids. CDR1 SGHDT and CDR2 YYEEEE come from the germline V gene. DNA for the CDR3: TGTGCCAGCAGCCTAGGGGTGAGCGATATCTATGGCTACACCTTC. Amino acids: CASSLGVSDIYGYTF.

V gene TRBV5-1 combines with J gene TRBJ1-6; no firm D call. CDR1 and CDR2 (germline): SGHRS, YFSETQ. The CDR3 sequence is 16 residues long. V was trimmed by 5 bases and J by 4 bases, leaving 16 bases between them. CDR3 amino acids: CASSSLGEPYNSPLHF. Here the CDR3 DNA reads TGCGCCAGCAGTTCCCTCGGGGAACCATATAATTCACCCCTCCACTTT.

On this clone itself: Within the sample, other DNA sequences also encode this same CDR3. The chain carries TRBV6-5 and TRBJ1-1; D not resolved. V lost 2 bases to trimming and J lost 1 base, with 5 bases between them. The CDR3 extends over 13 amino acids. Germline-derived CDR1 and CDR2 are MNHEY and SVGAGI. CDR3 in amino acids: CASSYAGNTEAFF. CDR3 in DNA: TGTGCCAGCAGTTACGCGGGGAACACTGAAGCTTTCTTT.

This chain joins TRBV27 and TRBJ1-1; D remains unclear. The CDR3 totals 13 residues. The ends were cut back, 5 bases at V and 6 bases at J, with 13 bases in the middle. The V gene's germline CDR1 is MNHEY and CDR2 SMNVEV (reference sequence). CDR3 protein: CASSPGISAEAFF. The CDR3 nucleotides read TGTGCCAGCAGTCCTGGAATCTCTGCTGAAGCTTTCTTT.

The chain has TRBV11-2 and TRBJ2-2; D assignment may be TRBD1 or TRBD2 (6 bases each). Trimming stripped 2 bases from V and 1 base from J, with 11 bases between. Germline V CDR1 and CDR2: SGHAT, FQNNGV. The CDR3 extends over 16 amino acids. The CDR3 reads CASSLRGALNTGELFF. The CDR3 nucleotides read TGTGCCAGCAGCTTAAGGGGGGCCTTGAACACCGGGGAGCTGTTTTTT.

This chain connects TRBV27 to TRBJ2-1, with 10 positions matching TRBD2. There are 16 residues in the CDR3. CDR1 and CDR2 (germline): MNHEY, SMNVEV (reference sequence). J was trimmed by 7 bases and V by 6 bases; bases with no gene match: 12. For the CDR3, the DNA is TGTGCCAGCAGCTGGATAGCGGGAGGTAGGTGGAATGAGCAGTTCTTC. This codes for CASSWIAGGRWNEQFF.